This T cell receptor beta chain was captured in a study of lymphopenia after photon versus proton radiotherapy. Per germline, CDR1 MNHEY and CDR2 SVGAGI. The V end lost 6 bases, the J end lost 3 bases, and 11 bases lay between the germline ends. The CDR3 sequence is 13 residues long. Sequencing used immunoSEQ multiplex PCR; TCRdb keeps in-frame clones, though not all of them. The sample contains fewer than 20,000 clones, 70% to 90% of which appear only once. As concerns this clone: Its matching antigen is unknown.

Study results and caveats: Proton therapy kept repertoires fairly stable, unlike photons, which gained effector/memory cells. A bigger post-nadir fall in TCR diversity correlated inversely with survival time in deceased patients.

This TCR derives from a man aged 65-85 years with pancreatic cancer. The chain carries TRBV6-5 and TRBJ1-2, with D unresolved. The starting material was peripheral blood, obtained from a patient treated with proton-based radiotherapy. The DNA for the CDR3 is TGTGCCAGCAGCCGGGCAGGTTACTATGGCTACACCTTC. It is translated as CASSRAGYYGYTF.